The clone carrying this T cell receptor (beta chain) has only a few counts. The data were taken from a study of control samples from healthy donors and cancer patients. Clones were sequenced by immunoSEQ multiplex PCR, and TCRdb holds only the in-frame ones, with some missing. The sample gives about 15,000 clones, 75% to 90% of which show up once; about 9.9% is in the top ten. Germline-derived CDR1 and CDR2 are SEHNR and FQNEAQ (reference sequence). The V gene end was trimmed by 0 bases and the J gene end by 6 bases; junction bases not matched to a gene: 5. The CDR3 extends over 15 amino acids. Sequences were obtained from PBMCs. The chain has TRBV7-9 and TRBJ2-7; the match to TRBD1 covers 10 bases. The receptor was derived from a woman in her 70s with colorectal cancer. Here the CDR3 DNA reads TGTGCCAGCAGCTTAGCTCGACAGGGGGCTGGCGAGCAGTACTTC. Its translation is CASSLARQGAGEQYF.